This section outlines one TCR beta chain sequence together with its context. Its antigen remains unknown. The CDR3 has 13 amino acids. Germline loops: CDR1 SGHAT, CDR2 FQNNGV. The germline V and J ends were trimmed by 7 bases and 2 bases, with 11 bases remaining between them. Primers: 60 Vbeta forward and 13 Jbeta reverse. The assay was immunoSEQ multiplex PCR, and TCRdb's table has in-frame clones only and misses some. The sample has about 160,000 clones; 80% are singletons. The data were taken from a study of cytomegalovirus exposure and HLA in healthy donors. Turning to the study itself: Of the donors genotyped, several hundred in all, less than 90% fell in the Caucasian-associated ancestry cluster.

Broader study findings: Common viral pathogens seemed, in a later analysis, to connect with several of the most significant clusters. Later work found most CMV-associated TCR beta chains apparently HLA-restricted. TCR beta chains numbering more than 150 were designated cytomegalovirus-associated.

Sequenced input: PBMCs. The rearrangement uses TRBV11-2 and TRBJ1-1, with D possibly matching TRBD1 (6 bases). The clonotype comes from a man aged 30 to 39 in good health and CMV-seronegative. CDR3 DNA sequence: TGTGCCAGCAAGATACAGGGTAACACTGAAGCTTTCTTT. Protein: CASKIQGNTEAFF.